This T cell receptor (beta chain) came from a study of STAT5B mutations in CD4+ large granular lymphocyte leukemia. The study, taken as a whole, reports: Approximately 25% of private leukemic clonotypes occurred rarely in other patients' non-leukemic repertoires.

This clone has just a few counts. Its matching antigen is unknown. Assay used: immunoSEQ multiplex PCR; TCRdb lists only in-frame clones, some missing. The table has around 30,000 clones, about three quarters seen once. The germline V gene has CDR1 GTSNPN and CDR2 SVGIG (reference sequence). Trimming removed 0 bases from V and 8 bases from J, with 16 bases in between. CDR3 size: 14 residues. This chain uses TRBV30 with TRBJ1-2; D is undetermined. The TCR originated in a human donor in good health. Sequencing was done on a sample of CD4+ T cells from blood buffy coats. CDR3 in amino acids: CAWSVSLLAEGYTF. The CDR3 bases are TGTGCCTGGAGTGTGTCCCTACTTGCGGAAGGCTACACCTTC.